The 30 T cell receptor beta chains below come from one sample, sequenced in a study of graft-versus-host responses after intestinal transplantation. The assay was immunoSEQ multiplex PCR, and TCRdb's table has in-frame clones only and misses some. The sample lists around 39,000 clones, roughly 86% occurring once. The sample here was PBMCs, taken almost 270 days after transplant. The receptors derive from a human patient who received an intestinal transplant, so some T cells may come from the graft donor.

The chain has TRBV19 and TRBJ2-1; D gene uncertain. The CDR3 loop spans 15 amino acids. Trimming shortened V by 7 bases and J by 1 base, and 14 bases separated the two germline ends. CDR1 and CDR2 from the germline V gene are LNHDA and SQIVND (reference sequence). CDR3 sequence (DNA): TGTGCCAGTACCCCCGTAGGTCTATCCTACAATGAGCAGTTCTTC. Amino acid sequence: CASTPVGLSYNEQFF. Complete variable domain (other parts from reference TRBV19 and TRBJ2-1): DGGITQSPKYLFRKEGQNVTLSCEQNLNHDAMYWYRQDPGQGLRLIYYSQIVNDFQKGDIAEGYSVSREKKESFPLTVTSAQKNPTAFYLCASTPVGLSYNEQFFGPGTRLTVL.

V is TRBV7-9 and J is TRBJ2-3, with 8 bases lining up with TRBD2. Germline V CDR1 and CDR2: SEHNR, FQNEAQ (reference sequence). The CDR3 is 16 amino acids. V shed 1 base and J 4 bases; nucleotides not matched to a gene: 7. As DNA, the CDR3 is TGTGCCAGCAGCTTAGGAAACGGGGGGGCCGCAGATACGCAGTATTTT. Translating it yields CASSLGNGGAADTQYF.

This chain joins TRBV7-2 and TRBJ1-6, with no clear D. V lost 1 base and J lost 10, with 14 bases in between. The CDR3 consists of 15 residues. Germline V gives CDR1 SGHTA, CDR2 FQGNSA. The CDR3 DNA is TGTGCCAGCAGCTTAGAGGTGGATATAGGCTCACCCCTCCACTTT. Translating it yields CASSLEVDIGSPLHF.

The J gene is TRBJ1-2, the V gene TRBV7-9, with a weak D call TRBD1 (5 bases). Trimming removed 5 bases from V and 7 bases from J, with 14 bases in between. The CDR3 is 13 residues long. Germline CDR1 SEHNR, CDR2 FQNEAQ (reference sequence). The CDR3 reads CASSGSPGAGYTF. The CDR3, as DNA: TGTGCCAGCAGCGGATCCCCTGGGGCTGGCTACACCTTC. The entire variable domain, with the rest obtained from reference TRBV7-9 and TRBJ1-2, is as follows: DTGVSQNPRHKITKRGQNVTFRCDPISEHNRLYWYRQTLGQGPEFLTYFQNEAQLEKSRLLSDRFSAERPKGSFSTLEIQRTEQGDSAMYLCASSGSPGAGYTFGSGTRLTVV.

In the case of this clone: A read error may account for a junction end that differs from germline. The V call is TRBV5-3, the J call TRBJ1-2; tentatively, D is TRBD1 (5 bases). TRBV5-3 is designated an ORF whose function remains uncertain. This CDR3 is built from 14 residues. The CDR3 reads CASSLGSGAGGYTF. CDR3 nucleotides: TGTGCCAGCAGCTTGGGCTCTGGGGCAGGTGGCTACACCTTC.

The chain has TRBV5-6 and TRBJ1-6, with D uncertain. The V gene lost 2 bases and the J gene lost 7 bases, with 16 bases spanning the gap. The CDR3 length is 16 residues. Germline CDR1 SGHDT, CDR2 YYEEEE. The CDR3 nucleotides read TGTGCCAGCAGCTTTCGGACCGCAGGTGGAAATTCACCCCTCCACTTT. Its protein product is CASSFRTAGGNSPLHF.

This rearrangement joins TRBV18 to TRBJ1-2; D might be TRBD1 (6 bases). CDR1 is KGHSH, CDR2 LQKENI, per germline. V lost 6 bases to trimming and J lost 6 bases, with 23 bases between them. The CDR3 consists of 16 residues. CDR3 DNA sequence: TGTGCCAGCTCTGCGGGGGCGCGAGGGACCGTGGATGGCTACACCTTC. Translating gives CASSAGARGTVDGYTF.

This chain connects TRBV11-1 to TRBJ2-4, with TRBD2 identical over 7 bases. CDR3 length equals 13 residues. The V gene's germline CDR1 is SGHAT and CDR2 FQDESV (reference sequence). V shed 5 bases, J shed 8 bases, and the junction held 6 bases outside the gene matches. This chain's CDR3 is CASSVQGGYIQYF. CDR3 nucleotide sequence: TGTGCCAGCAGCGTCCAGGGAGGGTACATTCAGTACTTC. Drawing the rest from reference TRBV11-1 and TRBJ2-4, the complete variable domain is EAEVAQSPRYKITEKSQAVAFWCDPISGHATLYWYRQILGQGPELLVQFQDESVVDDSQLPKDRFSAERLKGVDSTLKIQPAELGDSAMYLCASSVQGGYIQYFGAGTRLSVL.

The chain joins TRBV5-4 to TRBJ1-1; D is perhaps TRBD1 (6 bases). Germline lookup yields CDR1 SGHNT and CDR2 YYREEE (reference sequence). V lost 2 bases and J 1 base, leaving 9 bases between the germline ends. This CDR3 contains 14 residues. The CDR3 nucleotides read TGTGCCAGCAGCTTACGACAGGAGAACACTGAAGCTTTCTTT. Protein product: CASSLRQENTEAFF.

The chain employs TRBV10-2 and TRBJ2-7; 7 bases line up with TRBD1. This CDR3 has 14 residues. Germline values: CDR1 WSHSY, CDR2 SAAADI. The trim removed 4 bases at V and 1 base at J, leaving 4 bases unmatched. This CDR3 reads CASSVHRGSYEQYF. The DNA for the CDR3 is TGCGCCAGCAGTGTTCACAGGGGATCCTACGAGCAGTACTTC.

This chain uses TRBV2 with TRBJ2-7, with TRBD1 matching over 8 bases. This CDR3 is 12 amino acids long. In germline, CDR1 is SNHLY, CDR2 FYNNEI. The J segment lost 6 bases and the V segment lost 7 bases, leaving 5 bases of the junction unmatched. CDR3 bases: TGTGCCAGCATAGGACAGGGTCGCGAGCAGTACTTC. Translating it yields CASIGQGREQYF. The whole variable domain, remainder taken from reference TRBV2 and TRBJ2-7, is EPEVTQTPSHQVTQMGQEVILRCVPISNHLYFYWYRQILGQKVEFLVSFYNNEISEKSEIFDDQFSVERPDGSNFTLKIRSTKLEDSAMYFCASIGQGREQYFGPGTRLTVT.

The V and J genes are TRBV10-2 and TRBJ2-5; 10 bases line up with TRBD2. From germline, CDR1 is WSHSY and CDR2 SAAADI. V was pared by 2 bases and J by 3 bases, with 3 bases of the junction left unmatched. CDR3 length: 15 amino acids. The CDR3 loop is CASSEISGGKETQYF. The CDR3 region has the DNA TGCGCCAGCAGTGAGATTAGCGGGGGGAAAGAGACCCAGTACTTC.

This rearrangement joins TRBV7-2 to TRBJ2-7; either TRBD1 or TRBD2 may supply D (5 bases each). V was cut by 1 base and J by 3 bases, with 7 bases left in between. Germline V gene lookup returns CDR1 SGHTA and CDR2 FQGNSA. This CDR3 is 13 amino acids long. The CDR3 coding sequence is TGTGCCAGCAGCTTAGGTGGGGGCTACGAGCAGTACTTC. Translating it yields CASSLGGGYEQYF.

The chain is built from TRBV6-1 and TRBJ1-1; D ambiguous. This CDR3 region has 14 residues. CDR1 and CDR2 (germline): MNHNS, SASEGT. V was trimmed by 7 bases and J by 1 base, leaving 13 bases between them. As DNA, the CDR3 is TGTGCCAGCAAACCAAGGACCACGAACACTGAAGCTTTCTTT. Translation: CASKPRTTNTEAFF.

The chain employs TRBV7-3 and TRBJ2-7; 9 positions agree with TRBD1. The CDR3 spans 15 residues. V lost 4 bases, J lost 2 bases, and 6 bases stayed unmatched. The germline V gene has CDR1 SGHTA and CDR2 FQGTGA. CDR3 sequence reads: CASSSQWDRAYEQYF. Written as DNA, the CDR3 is TGTGCCAGCAGCTCACAGTGGGACAGGGCCTACGAGCAGTACTTC. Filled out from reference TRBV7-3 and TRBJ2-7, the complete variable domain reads GAGVSQTPSNKVTEKGKYVELRCDPISGHTALYWYRQSLGQGPEFLIYFQGTGAADDSGLPNDRFFAVRPEGSVSTLKIQRTERGDSAVYLCASSSQWDRAYEQYFGPGTRLTVT.

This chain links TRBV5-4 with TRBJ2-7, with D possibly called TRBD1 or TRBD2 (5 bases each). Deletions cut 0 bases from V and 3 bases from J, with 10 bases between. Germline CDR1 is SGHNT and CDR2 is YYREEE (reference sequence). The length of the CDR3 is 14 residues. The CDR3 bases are TGTGCCAGCAGCTTGGGAGCAGGGAGCTACGAGCAGTACTTC. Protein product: CASSLGAGSYEQYF.

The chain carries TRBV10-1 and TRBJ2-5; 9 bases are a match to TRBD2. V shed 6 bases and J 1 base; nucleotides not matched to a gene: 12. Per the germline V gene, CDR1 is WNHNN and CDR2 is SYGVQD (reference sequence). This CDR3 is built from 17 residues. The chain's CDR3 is CASSEGLLAGIQETQYF. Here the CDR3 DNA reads TGCGCCAGCAGCGAAGGCCTACTAGCGGGCATCCAAGAGACCCAGTACTTC.

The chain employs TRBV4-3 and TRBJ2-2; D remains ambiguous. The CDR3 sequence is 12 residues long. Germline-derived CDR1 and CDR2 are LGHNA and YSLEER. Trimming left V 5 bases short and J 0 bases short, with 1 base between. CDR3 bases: TGCGCCAGCAGCACGAACACCGGGGAGCTGTTTTTT. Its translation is CASSTNTGELFF.

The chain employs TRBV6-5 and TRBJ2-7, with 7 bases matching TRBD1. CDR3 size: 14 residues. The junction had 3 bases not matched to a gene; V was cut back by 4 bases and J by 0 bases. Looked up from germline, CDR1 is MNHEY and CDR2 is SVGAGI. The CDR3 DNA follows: TGTGCCAGCAGTTCCCGGGACAGCTCCTACGAGCAGTACTTC. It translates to CASSSRDSSYEQYF.

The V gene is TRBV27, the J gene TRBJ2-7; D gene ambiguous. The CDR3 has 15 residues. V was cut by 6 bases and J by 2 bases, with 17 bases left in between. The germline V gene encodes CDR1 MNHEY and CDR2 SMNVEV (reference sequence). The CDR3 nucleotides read TGTGCCAGCAGAATGACCAGCGAAGAAACCTACGAGCAGTACTTC. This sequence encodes CASRMTSEETYEQYF.

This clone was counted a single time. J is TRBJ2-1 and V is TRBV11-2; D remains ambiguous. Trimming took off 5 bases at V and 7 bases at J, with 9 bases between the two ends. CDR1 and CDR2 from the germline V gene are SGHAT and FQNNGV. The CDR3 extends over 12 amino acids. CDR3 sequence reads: CASSPQRNEQFF. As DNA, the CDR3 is TGTGCCAGCAGCCCTCAGAGAAATGAGCAGTTCTTC.

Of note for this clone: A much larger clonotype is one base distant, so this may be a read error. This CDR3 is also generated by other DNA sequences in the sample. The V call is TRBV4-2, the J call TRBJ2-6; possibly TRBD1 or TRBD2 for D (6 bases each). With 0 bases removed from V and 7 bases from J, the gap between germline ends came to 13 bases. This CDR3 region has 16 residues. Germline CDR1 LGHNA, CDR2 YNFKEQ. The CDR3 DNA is TGTGCCAGCAGCCAAGAGGAGGGGGATGGTGCCAACGTCCTGACTTTC. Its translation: CASSQEEGDGANVLTF.

CDR3 DNA: TGTGCCAGTAGTATCCGGGACCAAAATTCACCCCTCCACTTT. This translates into CASSIRDQNSPLHF. The rearrangement joins TRBV19 to TRBJ1-6; D might be TRBD1 (5 bases). CDR3 length equals 14 residues. Germline V gives CDR1 LNHDA, CDR2 SQIVND (reference sequence). Trimming stripped 3 bases from V and 7 bases from J, with 10 bases between.

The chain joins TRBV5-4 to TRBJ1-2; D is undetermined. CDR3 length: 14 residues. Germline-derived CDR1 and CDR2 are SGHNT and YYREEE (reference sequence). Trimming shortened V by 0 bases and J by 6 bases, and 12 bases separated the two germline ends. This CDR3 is CASSLASGQDGYTF. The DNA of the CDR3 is TGTGCCAGCAGCTTGGCTTCTGGGCAGGATGGCTACACCTTC.

CDR3 region: CAWSLLNQPQHF. DNA for the CDR3: TGTGCCTGGAGCCTCCTCAATCAGCCCCAGCATTTT. The V call is TRBV30, the J call TRBJ1-5; D is unclear. Trimming left V 3 bases short and J 3 bases short, with 6 bases between. Looked up from germline, CDR1 is GTSNPN and CDR2 is SVGIG (reference sequence). The CDR3 spans 12 residues.

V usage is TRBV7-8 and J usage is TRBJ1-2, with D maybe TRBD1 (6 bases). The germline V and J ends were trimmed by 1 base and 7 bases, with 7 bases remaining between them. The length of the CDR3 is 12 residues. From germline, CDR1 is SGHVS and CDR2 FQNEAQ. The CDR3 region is CASSLVGGGYTF. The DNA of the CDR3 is TGTGCCAGCAGCTTAGTAGGGGGTGGCTACACCTTC.

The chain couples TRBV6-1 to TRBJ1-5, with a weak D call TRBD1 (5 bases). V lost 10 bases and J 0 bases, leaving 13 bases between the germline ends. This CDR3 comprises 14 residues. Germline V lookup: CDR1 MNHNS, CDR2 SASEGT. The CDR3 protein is CATTPQGSNQPQHF. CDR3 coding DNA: TGTGCCACTACACCCCAGGGTAGCAATCAGCCCCAGCATTTT.

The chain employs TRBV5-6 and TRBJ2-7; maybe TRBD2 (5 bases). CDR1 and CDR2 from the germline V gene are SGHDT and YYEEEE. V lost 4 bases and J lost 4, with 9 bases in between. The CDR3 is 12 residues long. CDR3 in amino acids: CASSRDYYEQYF. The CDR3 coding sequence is TGTGCCAGCAGCCGGGATTATTACGAGCAGTACTTC. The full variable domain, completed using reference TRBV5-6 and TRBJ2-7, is DAGVTQSPTHLIKTRGQQVTLRCSPKSGHDTVSWYQQALGQGPQFIFQYYEEEERQRGNFPDRFSGHQFPNYSSELNVNALLLGDSALYLCASSRDYYEQYFGPGTRLTVT.

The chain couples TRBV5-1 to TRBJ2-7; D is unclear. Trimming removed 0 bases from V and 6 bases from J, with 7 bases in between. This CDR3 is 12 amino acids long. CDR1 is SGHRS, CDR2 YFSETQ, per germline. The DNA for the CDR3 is TGCGCCAGCAGCTTGGTAGGTACCGAGCAGTACTTC. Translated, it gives CASSLVGTEQYF.

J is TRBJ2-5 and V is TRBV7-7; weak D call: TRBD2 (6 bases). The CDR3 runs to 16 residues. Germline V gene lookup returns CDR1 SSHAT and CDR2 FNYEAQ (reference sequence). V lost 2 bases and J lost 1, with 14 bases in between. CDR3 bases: TGTGCCAGCAGCTTAAATTTCGTGACTAGCCAAGAGACCCAGTACTTC. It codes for CASSLNFVTSQETQYF.